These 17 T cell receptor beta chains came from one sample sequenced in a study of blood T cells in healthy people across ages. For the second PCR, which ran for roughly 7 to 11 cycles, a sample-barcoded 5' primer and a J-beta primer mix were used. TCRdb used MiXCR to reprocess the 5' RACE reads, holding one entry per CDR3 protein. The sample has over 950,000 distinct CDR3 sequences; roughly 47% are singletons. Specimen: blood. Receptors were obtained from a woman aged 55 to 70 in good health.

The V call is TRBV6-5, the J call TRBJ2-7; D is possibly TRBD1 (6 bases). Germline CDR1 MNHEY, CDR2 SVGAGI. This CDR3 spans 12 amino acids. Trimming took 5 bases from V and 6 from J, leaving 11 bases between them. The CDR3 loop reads CASSKQGCEQYF. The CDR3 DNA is TGTGCCAGCAGTAAACAGGGTTGCGAGCAGTACTTC.

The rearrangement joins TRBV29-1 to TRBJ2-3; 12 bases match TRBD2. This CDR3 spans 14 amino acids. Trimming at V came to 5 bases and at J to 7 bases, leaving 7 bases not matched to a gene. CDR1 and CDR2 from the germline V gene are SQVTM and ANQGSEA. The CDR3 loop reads CSVRLAGGANTQYF. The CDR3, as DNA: TGCAGCGTTCGGCTAGCGGGAGGGGCGAATACGCAGTATTTT.

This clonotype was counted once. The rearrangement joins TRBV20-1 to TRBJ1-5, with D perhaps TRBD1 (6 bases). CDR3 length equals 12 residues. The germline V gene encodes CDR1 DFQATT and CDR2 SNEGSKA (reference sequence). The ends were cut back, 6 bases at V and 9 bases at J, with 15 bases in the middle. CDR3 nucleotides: TGCAGTGCCAACAGGGTGGGTCGGCCCCAGCATTTT. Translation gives CSANRVGRPQHF.

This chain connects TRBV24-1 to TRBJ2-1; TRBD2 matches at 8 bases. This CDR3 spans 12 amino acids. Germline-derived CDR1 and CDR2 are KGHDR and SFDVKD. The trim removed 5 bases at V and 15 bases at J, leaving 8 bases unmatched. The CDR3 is CATSGLTGGRFF. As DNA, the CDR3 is TGTGCCACCAGTGGTCTTACGGGAGGGAGGTTCTTC.

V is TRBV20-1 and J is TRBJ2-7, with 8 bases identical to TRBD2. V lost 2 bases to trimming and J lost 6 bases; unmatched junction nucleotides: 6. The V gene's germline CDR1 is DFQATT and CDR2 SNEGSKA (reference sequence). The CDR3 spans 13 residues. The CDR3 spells CSARSGGVAEQYF. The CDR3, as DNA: TGCAGTGCTAGATCCGGGGGGGTTGCCGAGCAGTACTTC.

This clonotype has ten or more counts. Written as DNA, the CDR3 is TGTGCCAGCAGCTTGGGGGGACTAAATCAGCCCCAGCATTTT. Protein: CASSLGGLNQPQHF. V is TRBV5-4 and J is TRBJ1-5; possible D gene TRBD1, 5 bases. The CDR3 length is 14 residues. Trimming left V 0 bases short and J 4 bases short, with 8 bases between. Germline V gene lookup returns CDR1 SGHNT and CDR2 YYREEE (reference sequence).

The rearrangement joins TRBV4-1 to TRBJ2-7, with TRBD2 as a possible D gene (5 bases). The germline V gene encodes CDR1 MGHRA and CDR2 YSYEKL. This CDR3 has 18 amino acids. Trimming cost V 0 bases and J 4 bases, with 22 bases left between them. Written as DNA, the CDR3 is TGCGCCAGCAGCCAAGATCTGGGCGTTCGCCTCGGGATTTACGAGCAGTACTTC. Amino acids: CASSQDLGVRLGIYEQYF.

The CDR3 nucleotides are TGCAGTGCGGTTCAGGCGGGACCTCCAACGGCTTTCTTT. Residues: CSAVQAGPPTAFF. The gene calls are TRBV20-1 and TRBJ1-1; D is perhaps TRBD1 (5 bases). The CDR3 is made up of 13 amino acids. The V gene lost 6 bases and the J gene lost 11 bases, with 22 bases spanning the gap. CDR1 is DFQATT and CDR2 is SNEGSKA in the germline V gene (reference sequence).

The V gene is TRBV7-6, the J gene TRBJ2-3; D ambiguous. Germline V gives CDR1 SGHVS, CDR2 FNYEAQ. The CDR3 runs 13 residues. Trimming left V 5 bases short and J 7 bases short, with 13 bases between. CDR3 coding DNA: TGTGCCAGCAGCCTAGGTTGGGGAAATACGCAGTATTTT. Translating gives CASSLGWGNTQYF.

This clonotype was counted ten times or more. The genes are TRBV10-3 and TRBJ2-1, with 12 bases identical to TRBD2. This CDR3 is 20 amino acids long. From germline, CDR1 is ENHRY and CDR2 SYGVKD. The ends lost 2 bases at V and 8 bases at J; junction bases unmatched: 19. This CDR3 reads CAISEGRQGGLLAGGHEQFF. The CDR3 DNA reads TGTGCCATCAGTGAGGGTCGACAGGGGGGTTTACTAGCGGGAGGACATGAGCAGTTCTTC.

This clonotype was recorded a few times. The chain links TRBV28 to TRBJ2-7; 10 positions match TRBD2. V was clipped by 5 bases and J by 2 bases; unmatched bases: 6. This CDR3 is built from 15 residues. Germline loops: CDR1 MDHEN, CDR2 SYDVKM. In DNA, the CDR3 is TGTGCCAGCAGTCTACTAGCGGGGAGTGCCTACGAGCAGTACTTC. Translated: CASSLLAGSAYEQYF. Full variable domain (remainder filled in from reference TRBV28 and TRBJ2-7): DVKVTQSSRYLVKRTGEKVFLECVQDMDHENMFWYRQDPGLGLRLIYFSYDVKMKEKGDIPEGYSVSREKKERFSLILESASTNQTSMYLCASSLLAGSAYEQYFGPGTRLTVT.

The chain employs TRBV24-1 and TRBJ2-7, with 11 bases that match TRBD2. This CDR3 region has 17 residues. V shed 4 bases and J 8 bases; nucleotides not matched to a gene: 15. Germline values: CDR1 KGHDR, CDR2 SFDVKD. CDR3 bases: TGTGCCACCAGTGACGACAACACTAGCGGGAGCAATCGTAAGCAGTACTTC. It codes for CATSDDNTSGSNRKQYF.

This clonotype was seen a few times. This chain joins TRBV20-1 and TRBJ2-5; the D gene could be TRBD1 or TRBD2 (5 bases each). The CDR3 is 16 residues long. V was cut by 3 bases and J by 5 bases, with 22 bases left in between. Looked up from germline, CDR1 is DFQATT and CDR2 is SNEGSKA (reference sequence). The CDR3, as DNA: TGCAGTGCTAGGGTTGTGGGACCCTCGTACGGTGAGACCCAGTACTTC. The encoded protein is CSARVVGPSYGETQYF.

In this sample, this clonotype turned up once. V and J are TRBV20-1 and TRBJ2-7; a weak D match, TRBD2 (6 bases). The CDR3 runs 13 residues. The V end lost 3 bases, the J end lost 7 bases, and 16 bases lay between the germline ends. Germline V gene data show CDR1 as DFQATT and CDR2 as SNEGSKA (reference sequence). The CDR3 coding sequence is TGCAGTGCTAGCGGGAGCACCGTCAATGAGCAGTACTTC. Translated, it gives CSASGSTVNEQYF.

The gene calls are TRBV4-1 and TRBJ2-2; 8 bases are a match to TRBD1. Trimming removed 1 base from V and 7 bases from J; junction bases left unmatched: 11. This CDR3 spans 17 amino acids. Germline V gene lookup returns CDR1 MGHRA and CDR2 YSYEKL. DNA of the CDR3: TGCGCCAGCAGCCAAGGACGGACAGGGATATGGTACGGGGAGCTGTTTTTT. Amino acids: CASSQGRTGIWYGELFF.

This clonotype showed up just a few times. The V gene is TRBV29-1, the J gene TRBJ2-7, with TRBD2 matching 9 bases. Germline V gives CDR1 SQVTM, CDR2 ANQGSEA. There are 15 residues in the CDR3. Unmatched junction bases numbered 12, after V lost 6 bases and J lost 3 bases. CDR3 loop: CSVENRLAENYEQYF. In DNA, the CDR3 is TGCAGCGTAGAGAACCGACTAGCGGAGAACTACGAGCAGTACTTC.

The CDR3 reads CARIRDEQYF. CDR3 DNA: TGTGCCAGGATTCGGGACGAGCAGTACTTC. The rearrangement joins TRBV5-5 to TRBJ2-7; D uncertain. The length of the CDR3 is 10 residues. The germline V gene has CDR1 SGHKS and CDR2 YYEKEE (reference sequence). The V gene lost 8 bases and the J gene lost 5 bases, with 8 bases spanning the gap.